Listed below are T cell receptor beta chains from one sample, sequenced in a study of shared clonotypes between healthy human individuals. Method: immunoSEQ multiplex PCR; TCRdb's copy keeps in-frame clones and lacks some. The data show 660,000 or so clones, about 96% seen once. Sequencing input: naive CD8+ T cells sorted from blood. These receptors all stem from a woman aged 30 to 39 in good health. Each CDR3 is given with its conserved first and last residue. The D gene is left open where the match is weak. Only some rows state a clone size, as once, few, many or a class for expanded clones.

TRBV4-1	NA	TRBJ2-3	NA	TGCGCCAGCAGCTCTCGTGATACGCAGTATTTT	CASSSRDTQYF
TRBV7-9	NA	TRBJ2-7	NA	TGTGCCAGCAGCCCCCGGGAGAGGCTATACGAGCAGTACTTC	CASSPRERLYEQYF
TRBV19	NA	TRBJ2-7	NA	TGTGCCAGTAGTAACCGGGACTGGGACTACGAGCAGTACTTC	CASSNRDWDYEQYF
TRBV13	NA	TRBJ1-2	NA	TGTGCCAGCAGCTTAGGAGGGCTCGGCTACACCTTC	CASSLGGLGYTF
TRBV7-9	NA	TRBJ2-5	NA	TGTGCCAGCAGCCACGCCACGAAACAAGAGACCCAGTACTTC	CASSHATKQETQYF
TRBV28	NA	TRBJ2-1	NA	TGTGCCAGCAGTTTATTAGGTGGTATTGAGCAGTTCTTC	CASSLLGGIEQFF
TRBV27	NA	TRBJ2-2	NA	TGTGCCAGCAGTACTCGGCAGGGACCGAACACCGGGGAGCTGTTTTTT	CASSTRQGPNTGELFF
TRBV19	TRBD1	TRBJ1-1	once	TGTGCCAGTATGACAGGGGTGAACACTGAAGCTTTCTTT	CASMTGVNTEAFF
TRBV11-2	NA	TRBJ2-1	NA	TGTGCCAGCAGCCCAAGGGCATATGAGCAGTTCTTC	CASSPRAYEQFF
TRBV4-1	NA	TRBJ2-5	NA	TGCGCCAGCAGCCCTCGAATTTCGGAGACCCAGTACTTC	CASSPRISETQYF
TRBV19	TRBD1	TRBJ1-2	NA	TGTGCCAGTAGTATCGCGGAGACAGGGACCTATGGCTACACCTTC	CASSIAETGTYGYTF
TRBV28	TRBD2	TRBJ2-1	NA	TGTGCCAGCAGTTTGTACCATCCCGGGACTAGCGGAGACAATGAGCAGTTCTTC	CASSLYHPGTSGDNEQFF
TRBV2	TRBD1	TRBJ1-5	NA	TGTGCCAGCAGAGCCTCCCGGGACAGGGCAAATCAGCCCCAGCATTTT	CASRASRDRANQPQHF
TRBV7-9	TRBD2	TRBJ2-7	NA	TGTGCCAGCAGCTACGGGGGGGCTTTCAACGAGCAGTACTTC	CASSYGGAFNEQYF
TRBV15	NA	TRBJ1-5	once	TGTGCCACCAGCGGGGGGGGCAGTAGCAATCAGCCCCAGCATTTT	CATSGGGSSNQPQHF
TRBV5-6	TRBD2	TRBJ2-3	NA	TGTGCCAGCAGCTTTGGACTAGATTCAGATACGCAGTATTTT	CASSFGLDSDTQYF
TRBV5-1	NA	TRBJ2-7	NA	TGCGCCAGCAGCCCCCATACCCAACCAGCTACCTCCTCCTACGAGCAGTACTTC	CASSPHTQPATSSYEQYF
TRBV7-2	TRBD2	TRBJ2-3	NA	TGTGCCAGCAGCGCGCCGGGACTAGCCACAGATACGCAGTATTTT	CASSAPGLATDTQYF
TRBV27	TRBD2	TRBJ2-7	NA	TGTGCCAGCAGTTGGTCGGGAGGCGCCTACGAGCAGTACTTC	CASSWSGGAYEQYF
TRBV28	NA	TRBJ2-1	once	TGTGCCAGCTCGCCCCGAGCCGCGACAGTCAGAGGTGGTAATGAGCAGTTCTTC	CASSPRAATVRGGNEQFF
TRBV7-9	NA	TRBJ2-7	NA	TGTGCCAGCAGCCCCGCCTCTGTGGGGGGCTCGACATACGAGCAGTACTTC	CASSPASVGGSTYEQYF
TRBV7-8	NA	TRBJ2-5	NA	TGTGCCAGCAGCTTACCAGGGATAGAGACCCAGTACTTC	CASSLPGIETQYF
TRBV4-1	NA	TRBJ1-2	NA	TGCGCCAGCAGCCAGATGGAGGTAGGGGCCTATGGCTACACCTTC	CASSQMEVGAYGYTF